Below are 14 T cell receptor beta chains sequenced from a single sample in a study of blood T cell repertoires in COVID-19 (dated by TCRdb to about 2020). The protocol used for the library was the immunoSEQ multiplex PCR assay. Held by TCRdb, this immuneACCESS table contains in-frame sequences only and omits some clones. Under half of the omission traces to an unresolved V gene where checked; the cause of the rest is unknown. The sample table holds under 300,000 clones, of which 80% to 85% were seen once. The top ten hold less than 3.5% of the sample. The sample taken for sequencing was peripheral blood. The receptors here all came from a woman younger than 35 with acute or convalescent COVID-19.

In its sample, this clone was seen once. The chain employs TRBV4-1 and TRBJ2-1, with 9 bases lining up with TRBD1. The CDR3 runs 14 residues. The germline gives CDR1 MGHRA, CDR2 YSYEKL. Trimming took 0 bases from V and 12 from J; bases not matched to a gene: 6. The CDR3 here is CASSQEGQGKGQFF. CDR3 sequence (DNA): TGCGCCAGCAGCCAAGAAGGACAGGGGAAGGGGCAGTTCTTC.

The J gene is TRBJ1-1, the V gene TRBV6-5; 9 nucleotides agree with TRBD1. The germline CDR1 and CDR2 sequences are MNHEY and SVGAGI. CDR3 length: 14 amino acids. With V trimmed by 6 bases and J by 1 base, 3 bases remained unmatched. The CDR3 sequence is CASSLGQGNTEAFF. CDR3 sequence (DNA): TGTGCCAGCAGCCTGGGACAGGGGAACACTGAAGCTTTCTTT.

This clone is a singleton in its sample. V is TRBV21-1 and J is TRBJ2-7; the DNA was not used to check the table's D call, TRBD2. TRBV21-1 is termed a pseudogene. This CDR3 is built from 17 residues. The CDR3 sequence is CASSKKIAGGSFYEQYF. The DNA for the CDR3 is TGTGCCAGCAGCAAAAAGATAGCGGGAGGATCGTTTTACGAGCAGTACTTC.

The table lists this clone with a count of one. The chain joins TRBV5-4 to TRBJ1-3; D is uncertain. Trimming took 2 bases from V and 0 from J, leaving 12 bases between them. The CDR3 runs to 16 residues. Germline CDR1 is SGHNT and CDR2 is YYREEE (reference sequence). The CDR3 loop is CASSFLGANSGNTIYF. The CDR3 nucleotides are TGTGCCAGCAGCTTCCTAGGAGCAAACTCTGGAAACACCATATATTTT.

The V gene is TRBV7-2, the J gene TRBJ2-3; no clear D gene. Deletions cut 8 bases from V and 2 bases from J, with 11 bases between. There are 13 residues in the CDR3. The germline gives CDR1 SGHTA, CDR2 FQGNSA. The CDR3 sequence: CASGRKITDTQYF. Written as DNA, the CDR3 is TGTGCCAGCGGGCGCAAGATCACAGATACGCAGTATTTT.

This chain joins TRBV19 and TRBJ1-6, with D perhaps TRBD1 (5 bases). The CDR3 has 15 residues. The V end was cut by 6 bases, the J end by 4 bases, with 13 bases between. From germline, CDR1 is LNHDA and CDR2 SQIVND (reference sequence). The CDR3 nucleotides are TGTGCCAGTAGACCCGATCGACAGTATAATTCACCCCTCCACTTT. Encoded protein: CASRPDRQYNSPLHF.

The chain joins TRBV11-3 to TRBJ2-3; D unresolved. This CDR3 has 14 residues. Looked up from germline, CDR1 is SGHNT and CDR2 is YENEEA. V was pared by 3 bases and J by 0 bases, with 7 bases between. CDR3 protein: CASSFRSSTDTQYF. The CDR3 nucleotides read TGTGCCAGCAGCTTTCGGTCTAGCACAGATACGCAGTATTTT.

This chain joins TRBV25-1 and TRBJ2-1; 8 bases align to TRBD2. The CDR3 length is 13 residues. From germline, CDR1 is MGHDK and CDR2 SYGVNS. Germline trimming cut 7 bases from V and 4 bases from J; bases unmatched to any gene: 3. In DNA, the CDR3 is TGTGCCAGCACGGGGGGGGGATACAATGAGCAGTTCTTC. Translated: CASTGGGYNEQFF.

The J gene is TRBJ2-1, the V gene TRBV5-1; a possible D gene is TRBD2 (6 bases). Germline CDR1 reads SGHRS; CDR2 reads YFSETQ. The CDR3 totals 16 residues. The V end lost 4 bases, the J end lost 8 bases, and 22 bases lay between the germline ends. In nucleotides, the CDR3 is TGCGCCAGCAGCCCACTAGCAGGGAGGATGGGGGATGAGCAGTTCTTC. Its protein product is CASSPLAGRMGDEQFF.

The rearrangement joins TRBV4-1 to TRBJ1-4; D remains unclear. V lost 3 bases and J 6 bases, leaving 11 bases between the germline ends. Germline CDR1 and CDR2: MGHRA and YSYEKL. This CDR3 comprises 14 residues. CDR3 in amino acids: CASSHQEFDEKLFF. The CDR3, as DNA: TGCGCCAGCAGCCATCAGGAATTCGATGAAAAACTGTTTTTT.

This chain links TRBV6-5 with TRBJ2-6, with 8 nucleotides matching TRBD1. The trim removed 6 bases at V and 2 bases at J, leaving 3 bases unmatched. The CDR3 has 15 amino acids. Germline values: CDR1 MNHEY, CDR2 SVGAGI. The CDR3 reads CASRDRAAGANVLTF. The CDR3 DNA reads as TGTGCCAGCAGGGACAGGGCGGCTGGGGCCAACGTCCTGACTTTC.

The chain employs TRBV18 and TRBJ2-5; 7 nucleotides match TRBD1. There are 14 residues in the CDR3. Looked up from germline, CDR1 is KGHSH and CDR2 is LQKENI. J was trimmed by 1 base and V by 4 bases; bases with no gene match: 3. The CDR3 DNA follows: TGTGCCAGCTCACGGGACAGTTTCCAAGAGACCCAGTACTTC. It specifies CASSRDSFQETQYF.

This chain joins TRBV6-5 and TRBJ2-1, with D maybe TRBD2 (6 bases). This CDR3 is built from 15 residues. CDR1 is MNHEY, CDR2 SVGAGI, per germline. Trimming removed 2 bases from V and 0 bases from J, with 8 bases in between. The CDR3 is CASSYGGVSYNEQFF. The DNA of the CDR3 is TGTGCCAGCAGTTACGGCGGGGTCTCCTACAATGAGCAGTTCTTC.

In this sample, this clone turned up once. V and J are TRBV7-3 and TRBJ2-6, with a possible D match to TRBD1 (5 bases). V was shortened by 7 bases and J by 3 bases, with 10 bases between the two germline ends. The length of the CDR3 is 14 residues. Germline lookup yields CDR1 SGHTA and CDR2 FQGTGA. The CDR3 nucleotides read TGTGCCAGCACCGACAGTCTTGGGGCCAACGTCCTGACTTTC. It specifies CASTDSLGANVLTF.